This is a list of T cell receptor beta chains from one sample in a study of CD8 T cells in Susac syndrome. TCRdb passed the immunoSEQ multiplex PCR reads through MiXCR, listing each CDR3 protein once. The data show tens of thousands of distinct CDR3 sequences, around 90% seen once. The sample taken for sequencing was CD8+ T cells from PBMCs. The receptor set was obtained from a human donor in good health. The CDR3 runs from the conserved cysteine through the conserved F or W. The order of the fields is clone size, J gene, V gene, D gene, CDR3 DNA, CDR3 protein. The D gene is left open where the match is weak. Rows may omit the clone size; those that give it use once, few, many or a size class.

- TRBJ2-7 TRBV24-1 - TGTGCCACCCAGGACGGTCACCAATCCTACGAGCAGTACTTC CATQDGHQSYEQYF
- TRBJ1-3 TRBV7-9 - TGTGCCAGCTTCGGGGGCTCTGGAAACACCATATATTTT CASFGGSGNTIYF
- TRBJ1-1 TRBV15 - TGTGCCGCCGGGCAGTCGAACACTGAAGCTTTCTTT CAAGQSNTEAFF
- TRBJ2-3 TRBV7-9 - TGTGCCAGCAGTCTCTCCACAGATACGCAGTATTTT CASSLSTDTQYF
- TRBJ1-2 TRBV27 - TGTGCCAGCAGTTTCGCGATCGGAGAGCTTAACTATGGCTACACCTTC CASSFAIGELNYGYTF
- TRBJ2-3 TRBV2 - TGTGCCAGCAGTGCCGGCAGGGGCACTATAGATACGCAGTATTTT CASSAGRGTIDTQYF
- TRBJ2-3 TRBV10-3 - TGTGCCATCAGTGAGTCGGCTAATTGCAGGACATACACAGATACGCAGTATTTT CAISESANCRTYTDTQYF
- TRBJ1-1 TRBV27 TRBD1 TGTGCCAGCAGTTTGACCGGGACAGCCTTTGAAGCTTTCTTT CASSLTGTAFEAFF
- TRBJ2-1 TRBV15 - TGTGCCACCAGCATCCAATACAATGAGCAGTTCTTC CATSIQYNEQFF
- TRBJ1-2 TRBV27 - TGTGCCAGCAGTCCTTCCCTGGGGGCCAAAAACTATGGCTACACCTTC CASSPSLGAKNYGYTF
- TRBJ2-1 TRBV19 TRBD2 TGTGCCAGCCGAAAATTAGCGGGGGATCAGGGTGAGCAGTTCTTC CASRKLAGDQGEQFF
- TRBJ2-7 TRBV3-1 TRBD1 TGTGCCAGCAGCACAACCCCAGGGGGCGAGCAGTACTTC CASSTTPGGEQYF
once TRBJ1-3 TRBV12-5 - TGTGCTAGTGGCCGCGGTAGCTCTGGAAACACCATATATTTT CASGRGSSGNTIYF
- TRBJ2-1 TRBV27 - TGTGTCAGCAATTCGCAGGGTAATGAGCAGTTCTTC CVSNSQGNEQFF
- TRBJ2-1 TRBV19 - TGTGCCAGTAGTATATCTGGGGCTACTGAGCAGTTCTTC CASSISGATEQFF
once TRBJ2-1 TRBV6-5 - TGTGCCAGCAGTTACGGGCCAGACAATGAGCAGTTCTTC CASSYGPDNEQFF
- TRBJ2-1 TRBV27 TRBD2 TGTGCCAGCGGACCAGCTAGCGGATCCTACAATGAGCAGTTCTTC CASGPASGSYNEQFF
once TRBJ2-7 TRBV12-3/TRBV12-4 - TGTGCCAGCAGTTTCCCCCTCTCCTACGAGCAGTACTTC CASSFPLSYEQYF
few TRBJ2-7 TRBV6-2/TRBV6-3 - TGTGCCAGCAGTACACCGACCTTTACTGCGGGCTACGAGCAGTACTTC CASSTPTFTAGYEQYF
- TRBJ2-2 TRBV19 TRBD2 TGTGCCAGTAGTATAACGGGGGGGCAGTACACCGGGGAGCTGTTTTTT CASSITGGQYTGELFF
once TRBJ1-2 TRBV7-9 TRBD1 TGTGCCAGCAGCCACCGGGACAGGGCTAATTCTGGCTACACCTTC CASSHRDRANSGYTF
- TRBJ2-3 TRBV5-4 - TGTGCCAGCAGCTTGCATCCGGCACCCGAGACCACAGATACGCAGTATTTT CASSLHPAPETTDTQYF
- TRBJ2-2 TRBV10-3 - TGTGCCATCAGTGAGTCGAAATTAGTGCCGGGCACCGGGGAGCTGTTTTTT CAISESKLVPGTGELFF
- TRBJ2-5 TRBV6-1 - TGTGCCAGCAGTGAGGGGGCCGAAGAGACCCAGTACTTC CASSEGAEETQYF
- TRBJ1-5 TRBV6-1 - TGTGCCAGCAGTGGGTTTACAGGGAGCAATCAGCCCCAGCATTTT CASSGFTGSNQPQHF
- TRBJ1-2 TRBV12-3/TRBV12-4 - TGTGCCAGCAGTTTCTCACAGGGTGGTGATGGCTACACCTTC CASSFSQGGDGYTF
- TRBJ1-2 TRBV13 - TGTGCCAGCAGCTTGGGACCCTTCTATGGCTACACCTTC CASSLGPFYGYTF
- TRBJ1-3 TRBV15 - TGTGCCACCAGCCCAAGGGGGTACAGTGAGATCTCTGGAAACACCATATATTTT CATSPRGYSEISGNTIYF
- TRBJ1-2 TRBV10-3 TRBD1 TGTGCCATCAGTGATCGGGACAGGGAGAGCTATGGCTACACCTTC CAISDRDRESYGYTF
- TRBJ1-5 TRBV4-1 - TGCGCCAGCAGCCAGACCCTCGGTCAGCCCCAGCATTTT CASSQTLGQPQHF
- TRBJ2-3 TRBV7-9 - TGTGCCAGCCGACAGGACGGGAATACGCAGTATTTT CASRQDGNTQYF
- TRBJ2-5 TRBV7-2 TRBD2 TGTGCCAGCAGCTGGGGGAATAGCGGGGCTCGAGAGACCCAGTACTTC CASSWGNSGARETQYF
- TRBJ2-2 TRBV12-3/TRBV12-4 - TGTGCCAGCAGTCCGGACATCCTGAACACCGGGGAGCTGTTTTTT CASSPDILNTGELFF
- TRBJ1-2 TRBV4-2 - TGTGCCAGCAGCCAAGGGGTTATCTTCTATGGCTACACCTTC CASSQGVIFYGYTF
- TRBJ2-1 TRBV2 - TGTGCCAGCCTGTACAATGAGCAGTTCTTC CASLYNEQFF
- TRBJ1-5 TRBV27 - TGTGCCAGCAGTCCGAGTTGGGGGTTGAGCAATCAGCCCCAGCATTTT CASSPSWGLSNQPQHF
- TRBJ2-7 TRBV6-6 TRBD2 TGTGCCAGCAGTTCCAATAGCGGGGGGAGCTCCTACGAGCAGTACTTC CASSSNSGGSSYEQYF
- TRBJ1-1 TRBV7-2 - TGTGCCAGCAGCTTAGGCCCCTCCGGGACTGAAGCTTTCTTT CASSLGPSGTEAFF
- TRBJ2-2 TRBV5-6 - TGTGCCAGCAGCATGCTGGCGGCCGGGGAGCTGTTTTTT CASSMLAAGELFF
- TRBJ2-7 TRBV7-2 - TGTGCCAGCAGCCCTAGTGAGTACGAGCAGTACTTC CASSPSEYEQYF
- TRBJ2-5 TRBV20-1 TRBD2 TGCAGTGCAAAGAGGACCAGTTCCCGGGAGGCCCAGTACTTC CSAKRTSSREAQYF
- TRBJ1-1 TRBV19 - TGTGCCACGGGACCCCCGGAAGCTTTCTTT CATGPPEAFF
- TRBJ2-5 TRBV3-1 - TGTGCCAGCAGCCAAGAGGGAGGACAGCGAGTTTTGAGAGAGACCCAGTACTTC CASSQEGGQRVLRETQYF